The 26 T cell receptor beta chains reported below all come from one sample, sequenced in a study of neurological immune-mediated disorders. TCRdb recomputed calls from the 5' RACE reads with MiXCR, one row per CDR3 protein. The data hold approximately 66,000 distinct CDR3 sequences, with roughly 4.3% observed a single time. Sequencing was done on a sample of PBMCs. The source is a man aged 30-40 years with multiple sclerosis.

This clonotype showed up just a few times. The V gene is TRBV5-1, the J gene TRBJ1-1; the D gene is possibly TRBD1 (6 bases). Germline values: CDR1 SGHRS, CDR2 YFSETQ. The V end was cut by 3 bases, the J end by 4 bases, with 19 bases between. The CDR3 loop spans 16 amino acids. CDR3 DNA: TGCGCCAGCAGCTCCGGATATGGGGGCTCGGGCACTGAAGCTTTCTTT. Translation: CASSSGYGGSGTEAFF.

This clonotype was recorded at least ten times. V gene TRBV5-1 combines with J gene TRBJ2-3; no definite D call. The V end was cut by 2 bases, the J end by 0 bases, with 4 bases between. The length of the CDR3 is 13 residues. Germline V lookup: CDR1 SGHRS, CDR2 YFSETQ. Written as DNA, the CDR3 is TGCGCCAGCAGCTTCTCCAGCACAGATACGCAGTATTTT. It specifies CASSFSSTDTQYF.

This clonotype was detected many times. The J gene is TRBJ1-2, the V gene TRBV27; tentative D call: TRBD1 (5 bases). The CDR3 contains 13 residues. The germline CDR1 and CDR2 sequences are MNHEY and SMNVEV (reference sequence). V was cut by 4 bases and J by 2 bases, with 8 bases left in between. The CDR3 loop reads CASSSDSNYGYTF. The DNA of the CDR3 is TGTGCCAGCAGTTCTGACAGCAACTATGGCTACACCTTC.

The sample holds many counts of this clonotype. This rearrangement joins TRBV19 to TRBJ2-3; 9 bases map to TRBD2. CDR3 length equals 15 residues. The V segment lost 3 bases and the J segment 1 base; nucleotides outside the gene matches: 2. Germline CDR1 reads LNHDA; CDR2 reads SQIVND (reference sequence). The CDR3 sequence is CASSMERGGTDTQYF. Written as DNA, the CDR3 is TGTGCCAGTAGTATGGAGCGGGGGGGCACAGATACGCAGTATTTT.

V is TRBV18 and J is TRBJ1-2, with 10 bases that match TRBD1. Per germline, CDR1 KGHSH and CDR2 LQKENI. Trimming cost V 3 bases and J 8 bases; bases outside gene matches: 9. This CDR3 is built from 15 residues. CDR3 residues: CASSPQDRGQEGYTF. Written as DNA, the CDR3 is TGTGCCAGCTCACCGCAAGACAGGGGGCAGGAAGGCTACACCTTC.

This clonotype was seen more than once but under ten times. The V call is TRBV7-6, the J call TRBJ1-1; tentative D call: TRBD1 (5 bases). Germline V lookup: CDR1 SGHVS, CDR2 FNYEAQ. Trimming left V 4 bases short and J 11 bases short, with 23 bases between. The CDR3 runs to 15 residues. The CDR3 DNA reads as TGTGCCAGCAGCTCGCTCCCGCAGACAGCCTCCGGGGCTTTCTTT. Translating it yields CASSSLPQTASGAFF.

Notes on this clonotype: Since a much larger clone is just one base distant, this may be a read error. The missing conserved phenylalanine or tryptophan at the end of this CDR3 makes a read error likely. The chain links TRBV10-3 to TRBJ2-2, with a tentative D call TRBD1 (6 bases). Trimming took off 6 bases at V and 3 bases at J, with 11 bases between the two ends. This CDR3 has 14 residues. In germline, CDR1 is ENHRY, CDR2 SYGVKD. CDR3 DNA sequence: TGTGCCATCAGACGGGCAGGGGACACCGGGGAGCTGTTTATT. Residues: CAIRRAGDTGELFI.

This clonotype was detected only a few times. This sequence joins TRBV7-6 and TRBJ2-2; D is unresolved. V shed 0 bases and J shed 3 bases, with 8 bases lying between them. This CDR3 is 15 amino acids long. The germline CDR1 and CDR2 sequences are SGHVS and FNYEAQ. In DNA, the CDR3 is TGTGCCAGCAGCTTAGCGCGGCCTTACACCGGGGAGCTGTTTTTT. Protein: CASSLARPYTGELFF.

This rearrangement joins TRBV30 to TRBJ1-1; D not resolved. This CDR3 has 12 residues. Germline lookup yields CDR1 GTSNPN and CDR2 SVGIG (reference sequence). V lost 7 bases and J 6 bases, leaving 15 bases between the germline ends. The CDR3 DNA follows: TGTGCCTATAACCTCGACACGGCTGAAGCTTTCTTT. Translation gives CAYNLDTAEAFF.

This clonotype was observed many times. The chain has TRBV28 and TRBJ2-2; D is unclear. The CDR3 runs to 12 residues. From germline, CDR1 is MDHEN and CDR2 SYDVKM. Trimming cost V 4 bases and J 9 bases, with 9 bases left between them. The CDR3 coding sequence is TGTGCCAGCAGTTCCAGTAACCGGGAGCTGTTTTTT. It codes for CASSSSNRELFF.

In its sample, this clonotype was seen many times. The CDR3 DNA reads TGTGCCAGCAGTTTCGACGGTAGCAATCAGCCCCAGCATTTT. This sequence encodes CASSFDGSNQPQHF. This chain uses TRBV12-3 or TRBV12-4 with TRBJ1-5; D is ambiguous. Trimming cost V 3 bases and J 0 bases, with 6 bases left between them. The CDR3 has 14 residues.

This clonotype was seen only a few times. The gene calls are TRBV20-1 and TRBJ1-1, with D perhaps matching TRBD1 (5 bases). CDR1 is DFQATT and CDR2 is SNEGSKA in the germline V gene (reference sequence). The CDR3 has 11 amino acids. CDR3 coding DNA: TGCAGGGGCGACAGTAACACTGAAGCTTTCTTT. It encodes CRGDSNTEAFF.

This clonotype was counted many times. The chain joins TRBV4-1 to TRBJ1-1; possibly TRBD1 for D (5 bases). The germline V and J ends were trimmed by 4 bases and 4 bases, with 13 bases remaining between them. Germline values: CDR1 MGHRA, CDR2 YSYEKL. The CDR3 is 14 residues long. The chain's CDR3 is CASSLGGSGTEAFF. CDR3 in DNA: TGCGCCAGCAGCCTCGGGGGATCAGGCACTGAAGCTTTCTTT.

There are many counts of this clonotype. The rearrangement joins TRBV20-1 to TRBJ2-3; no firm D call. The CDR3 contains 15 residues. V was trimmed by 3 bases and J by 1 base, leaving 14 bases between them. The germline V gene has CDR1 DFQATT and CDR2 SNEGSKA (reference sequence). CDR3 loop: CSARKASGGTDTQYF. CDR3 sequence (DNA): TGCAGTGCTAGGAAGGCCTCCGGAGGCACAGATACGCAGTATTTT.

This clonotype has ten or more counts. The CDR3 bases are TGTGCCAGCAGCTTCGGGACAGGCCGTGAAAAACTGTTTTTT. It yields the protein CASSFGTGREKLFF. The chain employs TRBV7-9 and TRBJ1-4; TRBD1 matches 8 bases. This CDR3 contains 14 residues. Germline V gene sequence: CDR1 SEHNR, CDR2 FQNEAQ (reference sequence). With 3 bases clipped from V and 7 bases from J, the junction kept 4 bases outside the gene matches. Supplemented by reference TRBV7-9 and TRBJ1-4, the full variable domain reads DTGVSQNPRHKITKRGQNVTFRCDPISEHNRLYWYRQTLGQGPEFLTYFQNEAQLEKSRLLSDRFSAERPKGSFSTLEIQRTEQGDSAMYLCASSFGTGREKLFFGSGTQLSVL.

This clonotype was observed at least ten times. The CDR3 here is CASSLGRFSYEQYV. CDR3 DNA sequence: TGTGCCAGCAGCTTGGGTCGGTTCTCCTACGAGCAGTACGTC. The rearrangement links TRBV5-6 to TRBJ2-7; D uncertain. The CDR3 is 14 residues long. Germline CDR1 SGHDT, CDR2 YYEEEE. Trimming took 0 bases from V and 0 from J, leaving 7 bases between them.

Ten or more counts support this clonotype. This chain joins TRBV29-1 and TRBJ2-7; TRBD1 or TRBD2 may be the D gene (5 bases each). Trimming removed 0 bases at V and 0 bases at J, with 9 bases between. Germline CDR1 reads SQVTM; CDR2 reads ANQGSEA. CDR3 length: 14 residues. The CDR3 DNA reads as TGCAGCGTTGAAGAGGGGACGGGCTCCTACGAGCAGTACTTC. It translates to CSVEEGTGSYEQYF.

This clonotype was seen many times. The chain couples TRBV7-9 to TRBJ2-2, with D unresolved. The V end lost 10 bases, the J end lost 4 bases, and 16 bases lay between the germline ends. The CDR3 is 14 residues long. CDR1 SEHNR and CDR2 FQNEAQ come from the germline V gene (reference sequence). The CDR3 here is CAIAADRSTGELFF. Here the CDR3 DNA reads TGTGCCATCGCGGCGGACCGCAGCACCGGGGAGCTGTTTTTT.

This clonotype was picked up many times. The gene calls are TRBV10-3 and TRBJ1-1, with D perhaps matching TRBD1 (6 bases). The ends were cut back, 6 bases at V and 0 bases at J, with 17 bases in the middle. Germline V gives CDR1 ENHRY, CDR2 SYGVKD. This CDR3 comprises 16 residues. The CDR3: CAISPEGGRVNTEAFF. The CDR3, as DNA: TGTGCCATCAGCCCTGAGGGGGGACGGGTGAACACTGAAGCTTTCTTT.

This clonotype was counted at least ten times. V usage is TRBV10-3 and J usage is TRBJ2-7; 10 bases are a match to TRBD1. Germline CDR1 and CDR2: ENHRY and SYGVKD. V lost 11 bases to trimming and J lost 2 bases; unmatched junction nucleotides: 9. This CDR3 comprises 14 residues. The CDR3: CASKRQGAPYEQYF. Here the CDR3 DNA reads TGTGCCTCGAAACGACAGGGGGCTCCCTACGAGCAGTACTTC.

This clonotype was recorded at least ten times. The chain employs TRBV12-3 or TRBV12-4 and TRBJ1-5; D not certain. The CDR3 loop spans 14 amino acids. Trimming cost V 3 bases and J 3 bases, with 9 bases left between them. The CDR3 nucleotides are TGTGCCAGCAGTTTCAACGGATTCAATCAGCCCCAGCATTTT. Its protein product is CASSFNGFNQPQHF.

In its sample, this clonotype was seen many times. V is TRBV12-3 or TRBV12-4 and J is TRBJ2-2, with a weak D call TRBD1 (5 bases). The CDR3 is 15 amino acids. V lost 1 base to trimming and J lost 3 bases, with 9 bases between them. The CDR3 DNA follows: TGTGCCAGCAGTTTAGGTGGGGCCCACACCGGGGAGCTGTTTTTT. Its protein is CASSLGGAHTGELFF.

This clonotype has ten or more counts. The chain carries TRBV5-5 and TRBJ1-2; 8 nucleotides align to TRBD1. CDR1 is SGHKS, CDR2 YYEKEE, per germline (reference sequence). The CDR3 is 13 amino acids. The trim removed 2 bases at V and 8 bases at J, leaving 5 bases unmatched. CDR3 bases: TGTGCCAGCAGCTTTAGGACAGGGCAAGGCTACACCTTC. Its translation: CASSFRTGQGYTF.

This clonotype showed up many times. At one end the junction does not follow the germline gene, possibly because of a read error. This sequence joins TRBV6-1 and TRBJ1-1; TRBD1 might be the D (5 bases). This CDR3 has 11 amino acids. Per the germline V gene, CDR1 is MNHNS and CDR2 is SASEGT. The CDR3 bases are TGTGCCAGCAGTGAAGGGGCAGGGCCCCGATTT. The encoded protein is CASSEGAGPRF.

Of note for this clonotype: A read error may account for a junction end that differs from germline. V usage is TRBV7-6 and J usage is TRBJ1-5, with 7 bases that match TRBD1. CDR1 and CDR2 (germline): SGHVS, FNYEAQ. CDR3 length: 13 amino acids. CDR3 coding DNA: TGTGCCAGCAGTTTACAGGGGAATCAGCCCCAGAATTTT. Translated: CASSLQGNQPQNF.

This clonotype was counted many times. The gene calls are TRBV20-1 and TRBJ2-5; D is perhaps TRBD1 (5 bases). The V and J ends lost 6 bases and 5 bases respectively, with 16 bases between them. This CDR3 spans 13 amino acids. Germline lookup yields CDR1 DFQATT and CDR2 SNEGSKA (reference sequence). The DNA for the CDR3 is TGCAGTGCCAGGGTGACTTTAAGGGAGACCCAGTACTTC. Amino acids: CSARVTLRETQYF.